This TCR beta chain was identified in a study of blood T cell repertoires in COVID-19. Under the authors' procedure: Cell counts per sample came from amplifying reference gene primers. Here immunoSEQ multiplex PCR was the method, and the copy in TCRdb shows in-frame clones only, minus some. Clone size and V and J calls were adopted from that table, with D and trimming inferred from the DNA. The table lists some 250,000 clones, around 89% of them singletons. The CDR3 extends over 14 amino acids. CDR1 is SGHRS and CDR2 is YFSETQ in the germline V gene. V was cut by 3 bases and J by 1 base, with 10 bases left in between.

This chain uses TRBV5-1 with TRBJ2-5, with a tentative D call TRBD1 (6 bases). The receptor was derived from a man aged 35 to 55 who had recovered from COVID-19. Sequenced: PBMCs or T cells enriched from blood (not recorded which). The CDR3 DNA sequence: TGCGCCAGCAGCTCAGGACAGCCCCAAGAGACCCAGTACTTC. This gives the protein CASSSGQPQETQYF.